This T cell receptor (beta chain) was profiled in a study of breast tumors, draining lymph nodes, adjacent tissues. Whole-study findings and limits: Tumors had less TCR diversity than lymph nodes, more than nontumor tissue.

Germline lookup yields CDR1 SGHRS and CDR2 YFSETQ. With V trimmed by 5 bases and J by 7 bases, 7 bases remained unmatched. The CDR3 is 14 residues long. This clonotype appeared many times. Its antigen is not identified. TCRdb called the multiplex PCR reads again in MiXCR, with one record for every CDR3 protein. The sample has roughly 130,000 distinct CDR3 sequences; about 20% are singletons. Breast cancer patients provided tissue from their axillary draining lymph nodes. The chain links TRBV5-1 to TRBJ2-1; 9 nucleotides line up with TRBD2. The receptor comes from a female donor with breast cancer. Some clones in this sample may be carry-over from other donors' samples. Sequenced sample: axillary lymph node tissue. The CDR3 region is CASSGAGGLNEQFF. The DNA of the CDR3 is TGCGCCAGCAGTGGGGCGGGGGGGCTGAATGAGCAGTTCTTC.